This passage covers 16 T cell receptor beta chains from one sample sequenced in a study of shared clonotypes between healthy human individuals. Naive CD8 cells lacked CD45RO, underwent positive selection for CCR7 and left out terminally differentiated effector memory CD45RA+ cells. Sequencing used immunoSEQ multiplex PCR; TCRdb keeps in-frame clones, though not all of them. This table has 550,000 to 750,000 clones, over 95% appearing once. Material for sequencing was naive CD8+ T cells sorted from blood. The receptors were sampled from a woman aged 25 to 39 in good health.

This chain connects TRBV28 to TRBJ1-5, with D unresolved. This CDR3 has 15 amino acids. Trimming took off 3 bases at V and 5 bases at J, with 14 bases between the two ends. CDR1 and CDR2 (germline): MDHEN, SYDVKM. The CDR3 spells CASSLSSHWDQPQHF. In nucleotides, the CDR3 is TGTGCCAGCAGTTTGAGCAGCCACTGGGATCAGCCCCAGCATTTT. Using reference TRBV28 and TRBJ1-5 for the parts outside the CDR3, the full variable domain is DVKVTQSSRYLVKRTGEKVFLECVQDMDHENMFWYRQDPGLGLRLIYFSYDVKMKEKGDIPEGYSVSREKKERFSLILESASTNQTSMYLCASSLSSHWDQPQHFGDGTRLSIL.

This chain connects TRBV2 to TRBJ2-1; D is ambiguous. The CDR3 extends over 16 amino acids. Trimming cost V 3 bases and J 4 bases, with 16 bases left between them. Germline CDR1 SNHLY, CDR2 FYNNEI. CDR3 DNA: TGTGCCAGCAGTGACTCTTGGACCTTTCCGTACAATGAGCAGTTCTTC. Translating it yields CASSDSWTFPYNEQFF.

This clone was recorded once. The chain carries TRBV4-2 and TRBJ2-5, with TRBD2 matching over 7 bases. With 0 bases clipped from V and 2 bases from J, the junction kept 6 bases outside the gene matches. The CDR3 covers 16 residues. CDR1 and CDR2 from the germline V gene are LGHNA and YNFKEQ. This CDR3 is CASSQETSREQETQYF. As DNA, the CDR3 is TGTGCCAGCAGCCAAGAGACTAGCAGAGAGCAAGAGACCCAGTACTTC.

The chain is built from TRBV11-1 and TRBJ2-3; no definite D call. The germline V gene has CDR1 SGHAT and CDR2 FQDESV (reference sequence). There are 15 residues in the CDR3. V was pared by 4 bases and J by 2 bases, with 13 bases between. For the CDR3, the DNA is TGTGCCAGCAGCTCTTCTGGACGGCTCACAGATACGCAGTATTTT. This encodes CASSSSGRLTDTQYF.

V usage is TRBV27 and J usage is TRBJ1-4; D not certain. V was cut by 5 bases and J by 3 bases, with 16 bases left in between. In germline, CDR1 is MNHEY, CDR2 SMNVEV (reference sequence). There are 16 residues in the CDR3. CDR3: CASSPLAPVANEKLFF. CDR3 coding DNA: TGTGCCAGCAGTCCATTGGCCCCCGTGGCTAATGAAAAACTGTTTTTT.

As DNA, the CDR3 is TGTGCCAGCAGTCCACAACTAGAGACCTACGAGCAGTACTTC. Translated: CASSPQLETYEQYF. The chain links TRBV28 to TRBJ2-7; possibly TRBD2 for D (5 bases). The CDR3 length is 14 residues. In germline, CDR1 is MDHEN, CDR2 SYDVKM. Trimming cost V 5 bases and J 2 bases, with 13 bases left between them.

The V call is TRBV9, the J call TRBJ1-5, with D uncertain. The V gene lost 0 bases and the J gene lost 2 bases, with 6 bases spanning the gap. CDR3 size: 14 residues. From germline, CDR1 is SGDLS and CDR2 YYNGEE. CDR3 sequence reads: CASSVEQGNQPQHF. As DNA, the CDR3 is TGTGCCAGCAGCGTAGAGCAGGGCAATCAGCCCCAGCATTTT.

The chain uses TRBV11-2 and TRBJ2-1; 10 bases line up with TRBD2. This CDR3 comprises 15 residues. Trimming at V came to 7 bases and at J to 3 bases, leaving 6 bases not matched to a gene. Germline CDR1 reads SGHAT; CDR2 reads FQNNGV. The CDR3 reads CASNPSGRLYNEQFF. The DNA of the CDR3 is TGTGCCAGCAACCCTAGCGGGAGACTCTACAATGAGCAGTTCTTC.

This chain connects TRBV2 to TRBJ1-2; 7 bases are shared with TRBD1. V lost 3 bases and J lost 8; bases outside the gene matches: 9. The length of the CDR3 is 14 residues. CDR1 and CDR2 from the germline V gene are SNHLY and FYNNEI. CDR3 loop: CASSEDRRGGGYTF. The CDR3 bases are TGTGCCAGCAGTGAGGACAGGAGGGGAGGCGGCTACACCTTC.

The chain uses TRBV11-2 and TRBJ2-7, with 14 bases that match TRBD2. The CDR3 extends over 17 amino acids. CDR1 is SGHAT and CDR2 is FQNNGV in the germline V gene. The V and J ends lost 6 bases and 4 bases, in that order; junction bases with no gene match: 11. CDR3 protein: CASRQTSGRALGYEQYF. In nucleotides, the CDR3 is TGTGCCAGCAGGCAGACTAGCGGGAGGGCCTTAGGTTACGAGCAGTACTTC.

The V call is TRBV7-9, the J call TRBJ2-1; unclear D gene. V gave up 2 bases and J gave up 0 bases, with 8 bases separating them. Germline V gives CDR1 SEHNR, CDR2 FQNEAQ (reference sequence). The CDR3 runs to 15 residues. As DNA, the CDR3 is TGTGCCAGCAGCTTATGGGATCGCTCCTACAATGAGCAGTTCTTC. Translated, it gives CASSLWDRSYNEQFF.

J is TRBJ1-4 and V is TRBV6-6; D is uncertain. The V end was cut by 7 bases, the J end by 8 bases, with 17 bases between. The CDR3 is 14 residues long. The germline gives CDR1 MNHNY, CDR2 SVGAGI (reference sequence). CDR3 DNA sequence: TGTGCCAGCACCGCTGAGGGCAGTTTCGAAAAACTGTTTTTT. Translated: CASTAEGSFEKLFF.

Written as DNA, the CDR3 is TGTGCCAGCAGCGACGGCCACGGGAGCTACGAGCAGTACTTC. Translating it yields CASSDGHGSYEQYF. V usage is TRBV28 and J usage is TRBJ2-7, with a possible D match to TRBD2 (6 bases). Trimming cost V 6 bases and J 3 bases, with 15 bases left between them. Per germline, CDR1 MDHEN and CDR2 SYDVKM. This CDR3 has 14 residues.

The chain has TRBV28 and TRBJ2-1; the D call may be TRBD1 or TRBD2 (5 bases each). Germline V gene lookup returns CDR1 MDHEN and CDR2 SYDVKM. The CDR3 covers 12 residues. The CDR3 region is CATRGVYNEQFF. DNA of the CDR3: TGTGCGACCCGGGGCGTCTACAATGAGCAGTTCTTC.

Written as DNA, the CDR3 is TGTGCCATCAGGGCGGACGGTAGCGAGCAGTACTTC. This sequence encodes CAIRADGSEQYF. The chain uses TRBV10-3 and TRBJ2-7; D gene ambiguous. Trimming stripped 6 bases from V and 6 bases from J, with 12 bases between. The CDR3 is made up of 12 amino acids. The germline V gene encodes CDR1 ENHRY and CDR2 SYGVKD.

The chain employs TRBV15 and TRBJ2-7; tentative D call: TRBD1 (5 bases). The CDR3 totals 16 residues. Germline-derived CDR1 and CDR2 are LNHNV and YYDKDF (reference sequence). Trimming took off 4 bases at V and 3 bases at J, with 19 bases between the two ends. The CDR3 bases are TGTGCCACCAGCAACCGTCTAGGGGCCTGGATCTACGAGCAGTACTTC. This encodes CATSNRLGAWIYEQYF.